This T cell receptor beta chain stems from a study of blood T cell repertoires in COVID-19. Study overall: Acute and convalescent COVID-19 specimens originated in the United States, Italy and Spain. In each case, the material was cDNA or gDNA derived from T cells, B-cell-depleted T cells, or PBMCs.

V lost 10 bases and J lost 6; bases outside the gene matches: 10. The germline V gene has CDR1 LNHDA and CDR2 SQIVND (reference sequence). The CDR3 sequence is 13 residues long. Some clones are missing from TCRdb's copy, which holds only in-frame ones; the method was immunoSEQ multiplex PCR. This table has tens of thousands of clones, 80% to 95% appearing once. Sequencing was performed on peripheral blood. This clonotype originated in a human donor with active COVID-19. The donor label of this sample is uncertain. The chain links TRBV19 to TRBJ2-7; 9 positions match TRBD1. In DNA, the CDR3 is TGTGCCACGGTGGGGGACAGGGCCTTCGAGCAGTACTTC. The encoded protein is CATVGDRAFEQYF.